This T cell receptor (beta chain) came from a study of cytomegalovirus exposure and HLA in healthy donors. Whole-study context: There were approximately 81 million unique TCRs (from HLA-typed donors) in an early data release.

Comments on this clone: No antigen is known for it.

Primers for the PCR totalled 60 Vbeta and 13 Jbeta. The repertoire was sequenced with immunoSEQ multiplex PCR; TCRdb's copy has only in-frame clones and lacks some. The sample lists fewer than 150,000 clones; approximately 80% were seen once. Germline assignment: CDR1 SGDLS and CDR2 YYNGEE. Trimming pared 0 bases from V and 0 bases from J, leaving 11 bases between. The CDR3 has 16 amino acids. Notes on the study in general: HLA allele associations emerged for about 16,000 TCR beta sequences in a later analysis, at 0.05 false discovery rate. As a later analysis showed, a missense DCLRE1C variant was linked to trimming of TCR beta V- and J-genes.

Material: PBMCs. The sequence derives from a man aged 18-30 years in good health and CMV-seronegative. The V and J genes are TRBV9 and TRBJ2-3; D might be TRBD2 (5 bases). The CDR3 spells CASSVGLAASTDTQYF. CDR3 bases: TGTGCCAGCAGCGTAGGGCTAGCCGCTAGCACAGATACGCAGTATTTT.